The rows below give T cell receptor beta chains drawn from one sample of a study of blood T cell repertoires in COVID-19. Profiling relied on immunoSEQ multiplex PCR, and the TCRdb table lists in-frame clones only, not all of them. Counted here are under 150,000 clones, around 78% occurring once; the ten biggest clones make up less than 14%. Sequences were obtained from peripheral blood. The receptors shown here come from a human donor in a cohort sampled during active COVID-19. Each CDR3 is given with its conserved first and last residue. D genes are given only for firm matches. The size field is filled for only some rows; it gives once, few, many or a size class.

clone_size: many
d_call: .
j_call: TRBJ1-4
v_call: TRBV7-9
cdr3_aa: CASSLDAGEIEKLFF
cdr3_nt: TGTGCCAGCAGCTTAGACGCAGGGGAGATAGAAAAACTGTTTTTT

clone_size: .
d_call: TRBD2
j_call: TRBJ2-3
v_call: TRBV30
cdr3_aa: CAWSVGLAANTQYF
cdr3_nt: TGTGCCTGGAGTGTTGGACTAGCGGCGAATACGCAGTATTTT

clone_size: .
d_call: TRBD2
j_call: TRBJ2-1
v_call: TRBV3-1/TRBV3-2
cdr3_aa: CASSPGTSGEYEQFF
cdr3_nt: TGTGCCAGCAGCCCCGGGACTAGCGGAGAGTATGAGCAGTTCTTC

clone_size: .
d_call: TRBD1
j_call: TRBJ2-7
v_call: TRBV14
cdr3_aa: CASSQATGTGYEQYF
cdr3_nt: TGTGCCAGCAGCCAAGCAACCGGGACAGGGTACGAGCAGTACTTC

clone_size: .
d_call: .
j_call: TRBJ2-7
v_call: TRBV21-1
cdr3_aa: CASSQTGGNYEQYF
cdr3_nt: TGTGCCAGTAGCCAGACAGGGGGAAACTACGAGCAGTACTTC

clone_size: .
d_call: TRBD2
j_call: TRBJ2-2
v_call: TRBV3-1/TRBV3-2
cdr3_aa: CASSQVGGITGELFF
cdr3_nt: TGTGCCAGCAGCCAAGTCGGGGGGATCACCGGGGAGCTGTTTTTT

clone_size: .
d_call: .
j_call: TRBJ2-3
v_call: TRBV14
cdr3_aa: CASSQERKAGPDTQYF
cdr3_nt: TGTGCCAGCAGCCAAGAGAGGAAGGCAGGGCCGGATACGCAGTATTTT

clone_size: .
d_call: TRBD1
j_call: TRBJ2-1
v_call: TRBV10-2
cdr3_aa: CASLDRGRLSYNEQFF
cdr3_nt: TGCGCCAGCCTTGACAGGGGGCGCCTCTCCTACAATGAGCAGTTCTTC

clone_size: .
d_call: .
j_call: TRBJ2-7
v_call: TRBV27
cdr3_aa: CASRRVGQPYEQYF
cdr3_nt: TGTGCCAGCAGACGAGTGGGGCAGCCCTACGAGCAGTACTTC

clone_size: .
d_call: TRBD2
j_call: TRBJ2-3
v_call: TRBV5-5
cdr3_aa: CASSLTVMGGTDTQYF
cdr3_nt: TGTGCCAGCAGCTTGACGGTGATGGGGGGGACAGATACGCAGTATTTT

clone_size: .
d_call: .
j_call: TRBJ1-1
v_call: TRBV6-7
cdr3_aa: CASNPMGESNTEAFF
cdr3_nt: TGTGCCAGCAACCCTATGGGAGAGTCGAACACTGAAGCTTTCTTT

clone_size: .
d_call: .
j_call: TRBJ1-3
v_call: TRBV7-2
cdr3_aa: CASSLALGNTIYF
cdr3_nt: TGTGCCAGCAGCTTAGCCCTCGGAAACACCATATATTTT

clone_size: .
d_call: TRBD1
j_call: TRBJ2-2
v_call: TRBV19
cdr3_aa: CASSPRGQGARELFF
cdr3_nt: TGTGCCAGTAGTCCCCGCGGACAGGGGGCGCGGGAGCTGTTTTTT

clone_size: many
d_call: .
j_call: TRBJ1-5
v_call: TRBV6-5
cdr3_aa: CASSPVGGYQPQHF
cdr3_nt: TGTGCCAGCAGCCCCGTGGGGGGGTATCAGCCCCAGCATTTT

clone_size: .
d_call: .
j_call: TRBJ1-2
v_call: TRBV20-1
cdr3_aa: CSAAGFDYTF
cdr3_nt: TGCAGTGCGGCGGGCTTCGACTACACCTTC

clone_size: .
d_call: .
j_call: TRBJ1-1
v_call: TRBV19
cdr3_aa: CASADRPLVSTEAFF
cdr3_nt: TGTGCCAGTGCAGACAGGCCACTAGTGAGCACTGAAGCTTTCTTT

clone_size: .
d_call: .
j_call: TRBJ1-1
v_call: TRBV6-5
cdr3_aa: CASSRGGNTEAFF
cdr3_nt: TGTGCCAGCAGCCGCGGAGGGAACACTGAAGCTTTCTTT

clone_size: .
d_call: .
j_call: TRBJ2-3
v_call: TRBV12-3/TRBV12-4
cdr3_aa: CAQFTDTQYF
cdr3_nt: TGTGCCCAGTTCACAGATACGCAGTATTTT

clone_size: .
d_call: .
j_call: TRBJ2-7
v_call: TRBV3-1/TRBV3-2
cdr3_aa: CASSLVREDRTHEQYF
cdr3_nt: TGTGCCAGCAGCCTAGTGAGGGAGGACAGGACCCACGAGCAGTACTTC

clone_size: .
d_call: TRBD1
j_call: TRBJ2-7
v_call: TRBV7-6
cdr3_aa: CASSPAGTGGLYEQYF
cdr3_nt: TGTGCCAGCAGCCCAGCAGGGACAGGGGGCCTCTACGAGCAGTACTTC

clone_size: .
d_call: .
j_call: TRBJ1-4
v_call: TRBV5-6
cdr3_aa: CASSLWRVDEKLFF
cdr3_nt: TGTGCCAGCAGCTTATGGAGGGTGGATGAAAAACTGTTTTTT

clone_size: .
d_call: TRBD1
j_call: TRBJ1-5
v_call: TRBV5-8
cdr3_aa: CASSPWTGGNQPQHF
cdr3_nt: TGTGCCAGCTCGCCTTGGACAGGGGGCAATCAGCCCCAGCATTTT

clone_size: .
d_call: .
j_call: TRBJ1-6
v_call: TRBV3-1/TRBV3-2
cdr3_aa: CASSQGVVGPSSYNSPLHF
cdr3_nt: TGTGCCAGCAGCCAAGGTGTGGTGGGGCCTAGCTCCTATAATTCACCCCTCCACTTT

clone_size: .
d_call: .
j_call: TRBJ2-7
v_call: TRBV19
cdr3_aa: CASSTQGSYEQYF
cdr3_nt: TGTGCCAGTAGTACCCAGGGTTCCTACGAGCAGTACTTC

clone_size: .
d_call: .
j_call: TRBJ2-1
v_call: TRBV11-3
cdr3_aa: CASSSGLVGANEQFF
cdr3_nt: TGTGCCAGCAGCTCCGGACTAGTGGGGGCCAATGAGCAGTTCTTC

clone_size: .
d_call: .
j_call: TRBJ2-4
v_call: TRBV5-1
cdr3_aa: CASSRSQGPGVNIQYF
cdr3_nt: TGCGCCAGCAGCAGGAGCCAGGGCCCTGGGGTAAACATTCAGTACTTC

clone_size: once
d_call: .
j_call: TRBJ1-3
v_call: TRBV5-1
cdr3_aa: CASSLTGGNTIYF
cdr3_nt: TGCGCCAGCAGCTTGACAGGAGGAAACACCATATATTTT

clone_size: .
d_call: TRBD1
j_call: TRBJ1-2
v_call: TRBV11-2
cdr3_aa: CASSPWTGRNGYTF
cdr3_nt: TGTGCCAGCAGCCCTTGGACAGGGAGGAATGGCTACACCTTC

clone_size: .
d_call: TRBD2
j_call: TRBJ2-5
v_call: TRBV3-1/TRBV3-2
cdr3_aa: CASSQVELAGLGETQYF
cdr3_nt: TGTGCCAGCAGCCAAGTGGAGCTAGCGGGGTTGGGGGAGACCCAGTACTTC

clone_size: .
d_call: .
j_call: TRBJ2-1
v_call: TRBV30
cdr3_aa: CAWKASYNEQFF
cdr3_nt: TGTGCCTGGAAGGCTAGCTACAATGAGCAGTTCTTC

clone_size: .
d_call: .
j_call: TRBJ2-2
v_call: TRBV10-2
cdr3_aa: CASNSASENTGELFF
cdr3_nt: TGCGCCAGCAACTCGGCGAGCGAGAACACCGGGGAGCTGTTTTTT